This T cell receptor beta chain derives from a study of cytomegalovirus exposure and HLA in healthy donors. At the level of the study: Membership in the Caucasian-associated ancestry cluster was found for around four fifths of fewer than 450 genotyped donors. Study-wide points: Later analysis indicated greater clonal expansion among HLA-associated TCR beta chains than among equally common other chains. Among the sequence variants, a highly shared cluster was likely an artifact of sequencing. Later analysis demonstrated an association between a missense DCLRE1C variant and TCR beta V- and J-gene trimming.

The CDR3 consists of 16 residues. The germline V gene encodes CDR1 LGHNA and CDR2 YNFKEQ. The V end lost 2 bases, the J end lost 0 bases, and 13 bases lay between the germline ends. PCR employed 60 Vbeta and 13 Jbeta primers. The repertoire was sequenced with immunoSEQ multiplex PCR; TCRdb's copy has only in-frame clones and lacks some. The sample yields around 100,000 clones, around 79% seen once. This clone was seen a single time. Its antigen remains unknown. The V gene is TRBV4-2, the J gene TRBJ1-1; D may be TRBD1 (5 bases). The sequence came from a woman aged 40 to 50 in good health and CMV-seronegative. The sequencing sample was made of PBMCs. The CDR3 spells CASSQSDRLMNTEAFF. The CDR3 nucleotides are TGTGCCAGCAGCCAATCCGACAGACTCATGAACACTGAAGCTTTCTTT.